The 3 T cell receptor beta chains reported below all come from one sample, sequenced in a study of T cells in Graves' hyperthyroidism and ophthalmopathy. RNA transcripts provided the source from which TCR beta CDR3 regions were amplified. The primer set for the first-round RT-PCR of the TCR CDR3 was HTBI. TCRdb passed the multiplex PCR reads through MiXCR, listing each CDR3 protein once. Of 500,000 to 600,000 distinct CDR3 sequences listed, about 46% are singletons. The specimen was peripheral blood or thyroid tissue (not recorded which). These receptors all stem from an adult woman with Graves' disease, either hyperthyroidism or ophthalmopathy (not recorded which).

A few counts support this clonotype. This chain uses TRBV11-2 with TRBJ2-7, with D hard to call. Germline V gene lookup returns CDR1 SGHAT and CDR2 FQNNGV. V was shortened by 4 bases and J by 3 bases, with 16 bases between the two germline ends. CDR3 length: 15 amino acids. The CDR3: CASSSGDRRYYEQYF. CDR3 in DNA: TGTGCCAGCAGCTCCGGAGACCGGAGATACTACGAGCAGTACTTC. Looking up the rest from reference TRBV11-2 and TRBJ2-7 gives the full variable domain: EAGVAQSPRYKIIEKRQSVAFWCNPISGHATLYWYQQILGQGPKLLIQFQNNGVVDDSQLPKDRFSAERLKGVDSTLKIQPAKLEDSAVYLCASSSGDRRYYEQYFGPGTRLTVT.

V usage is TRBV2 and J usage is TRBJ2-7, with TRBD2 as a possible D gene (6 bases). Germline V gene lookup returns CDR1 SNHLY and CDR2 FYNNEI. There are 14 residues in the CDR3. The V end was cut by 7 bases, the J end by 0 bases, with 13 bases between. The chain's CDR3 is CASTGSGSSYEQYF. CDR3 DNA sequence: TGTGCCAGCACCGGGAGCGGGTCCTCCTACGAGCAGTACTTC. Full variable domain (missing parts from reference TRBV2 and TRBJ2-7): EPEVTQTPSHQVTQMGQEVILRCVPISNHLYFYWYRQILGQKVEFLVSFYNNEISEKSEIFDDQFSVERPDGSNFTLKIRSTKLEDSAMYFCASTGSGSSYEQYFGPGTRLTVT.

Details on this clonotype: Just one base apart from a much larger clone, this may be a read error. CDR3 in amino acids: CASSIAGTTCEKLFF. CDR3 DNA sequence: TGTGCCAGTAGTATAGCCGGGACCACGTGTGAAAAACTGTTTTTT. V gene TRBV19 combines with J gene TRBJ1-4; perhaps TRBD1 as D (5 bases). Germline V gives CDR1 LNHDA, CDR2 SQIVND (reference sequence). The CDR3 is made up of 15 amino acids. V was clipped by 1 base and J by 7 bases, with 13 bases between them.